This T cell receptor (beta chain) was identified during a study of shared clonotypes between healthy human individuals. Between the trimmed V and J ends, which lost 0 bases and 4 bases, there was a span of 13 bases. CDR3 length: 14 residues. Per the germline V gene, CDR1 is SQVTM and CDR2 is ANQGSEA. Naive CD8 cells lacked CD45RO, underwent positive selection for CCR7 and left out terminally differentiated effector memory CD45RA+ cells. This table comes from immunoSEQ multiplex PCR, and its TCRdb copy is limited to in-frame clones, with some not included. In the table there are approximately 840,000 clones, just over 95% of which are singletons.

The sequence was collected from a man aged 25 to 40 in good health. The rearrangement uses TRBV29-1 and TRBJ2-7; tentative D call: TRBD2 (7 bases). The sequenced sample was naive CD8+ T cells sorted from blood. Written as DNA, the CDR3 is TGCAGCGTTGAAGATCGGGGGGCGGTTTACGAGCAGTACTTC. This sequence encodes CSVEDRGAVYEQYF.